Presented here are 8 T cell receptor beta chains from one specimen sequenced in a study of technical replicates of blood from several donors (dated by TCRdb to the late 2010s). Preparation of the library involved the immunoSEQ multiplex PCR assay. The source is immuneACCESS, and TCRdb retained only in-frame sequences with V and J called. Part of the clones is not carried over; for the studies checked, unresolved V genes explain less than half of this, and the remainder is unexplained. This sample is represented by tens of thousands of clones; approximately 95% of them were singletons. Jointly, the top ten make up 0.39% of the sample. Sequences were obtained from T cells isolated from PBMCs. Every receptor here comes from a human donor in good health.

The V and J genes are TRBV27 and TRBJ2-2, with no clear D. In germline, CDR1 is MNHEY, CDR2 SMNVEV (reference sequence). CDR3 length equals 13 residues. V was cut by 5 bases and J by 4 bases, with 8 bases left in between. The CDR3 region is CASSLYITGELFF. The CDR3 nucleotides read TGTGCCAGCAGTCTATACATCACCGGGGAGCTGTTTTTT.

The chain couples TRBV6-5 to TRBJ1-1; tentative D call: TRBD1 (6 bases). The CDR3 has 12 residues. Deletions cut 8 bases from V and 10 bases from J, with 17 bases between. Germline V gives CDR1 MNHEY, CDR2 SVGAGI. Written as DNA, the CDR3 is TGTGCCAGCGGAGCGTCGAGGGGGGGAGCTTTCTTT. As protein: CASGASRGGAFF.

This chain connects TRBV10-3 to TRBJ2-2; D is unclear. The length of the CDR3 is 15 residues. V gave up 7 bases and J gave up 1 base, with 13 bases separating them. Germline-derived CDR1 and CDR2 are ENHRY and SYGVKD. In nucleotides, the CDR3 is TGTGCCATCATTAGCTGGCGCGGGAACACCGGGGAGCTGTTTTTT. Its protein is CAIISWRGNTGELFF.

The chain has TRBV10-1 and TRBJ2-7, with TRBD2 matching 10 bases. This CDR3 comprises 14 residues. Trimming removed 6 bases from V and 4 bases from J; junction bases left unmatched: 6. Germline V gives CDR1 WNHNN, CDR2 SYGVQD (reference sequence). The CDR3 DNA is TGCGCCAGCAGCTCTAGCGGGAGAATGTACGAGCAGTACTTC. Residues: CASSSSGRMYEQYF.

The chain's CDR3 is CASSLGQGNHGYTF. The CDR3 nucleotides are TGCGCCAGCAGCCTGGGACAGGGGAACCATGGCTACACCTTC. This chain connects TRBV4-1 to TRBJ1-2; 10 bases match TRBD1. Germline V gene sequence: CDR1 MGHRA, CDR2 YSYEKL. V trimming: 4 bases; J trimming: 6 bases; junction bases outside the gene matches: 5. The CDR3 loop spans 14 amino acids.

The chain combines TRBV6-1 with TRBJ2-3, with a possible D match to TRBD2 (6 bases). V was clipped by 7 bases and J by 3 bases, with 17 bases between them. Per the germline V gene, CDR1 is MNHNS and CDR2 is SASEGT. The CDR3 is 15 amino acids. CDR3 nucleotide sequence: TGTGCCAGCACCCTAGCGACCCAAGGTACAGATACGCAGTATTTT. Its translation is CASTLATQGTDTQYF.

This clone has just a few counts. The rearrangement joins TRBV7-9 to TRBJ1-1, with D possibly being TRBD1 (5 bases). Per the germline V gene, CDR1 is SEHNR and CDR2 is FQNEAQ (reference sequence). This CDR3 contains 15 residues. The ends were cut back, 4 bases at V and 0 bases at J, with 12 bases in the middle. The CDR3 sequence: CASSYSGGMNTEAFF. The CDR3 nucleotides are TGTGCCAGCAGCTACTCGGGGGGGATGAACACTGAAGCTTTCTTT.

The chain joins TRBV7-2 to TRBJ1-5; D is unclear. The CDR3 runs 13 residues. V was pared by 5 bases and J by 5 bases, with 10 bases between. The germline V gene encodes CDR1 SGHTA and CDR2 FQGNSA. Here the CDR3 DNA reads TGTGCCAGCAGCACCCTATCCGATCAGCCCCAGCATTTT. Translating it yields CASSTLSDQPQHF.